The T cell receptor (beta chain) under discussion was sequenced for a study of blood T cell repertoires in COVID-19. Study summary: Collection of acute and convalescent COVID-19 samples took place in the United States, Italy and Spain.

Clones were sequenced by immunoSEQ multiplex PCR, and TCRdb holds only the in-frame ones, with some missing. Among fewer than 600,000 clones, roughly 90% were seen once, and the ten largest hold about 2%. Germline CDR1 SGHAT, CDR2 FQNNGV. V lost 5 bases and J lost 5; bases outside the gene matches: 9. The CDR3 is 16 amino acids. Participants' own reports of clinical history determined their cohort assignment. Before being deemed recovered, Cohort 3 donors had two negative PCRs, clearance, or symptom resolution. The sample comprised PBMCs or T cells enriched from blood (not recorded which). This sequence originates from a woman in her forties who had recovered from COVID-19. The chain uses TRBV11-2 and TRBJ1-6; 7 bases are shared with TRBD1. The CDR3, as DNA: TGTGCCAGCAGCGCAGTCCGGGACAGACATAATTCACCCCTCCACTTT. It codes for CASSAVRDRHNSPLHF.